This T cell receptor (beta chain) is drawn from a study of cytomegalovirus exposure and HLA in healthy donors. At the level of the study: An earlier analysis identified 117 million unique TCR beta sequences in about 179 million T cells.

Primers for the PCR totalled 60 Vbeta and 13 Jbeta. In the original analysis: There were some 87 million unique TCR beta chains by a later count, and about 12 million of them were shared. The assay was immunoSEQ multiplex PCR, and TCRdb's table has in-frame clones only and misses some. That table is the source of V, J and clone size, and D and trimming were worked out from the DNA. The sample consists of about 150,000 clones, around 75% of them appearing once. Findings of the study overall: Earlier analysis looked at TCR beta V segments, and most were productive about 87% or about 30% of the time. What TCR beta sequences reportedly achieved was accurate prediction of HLA-A and HLA-B alleles in most subjects.

The germline CDR1 and CDR2 sequences are LGHNT and FRNRAP. V was cut by 1 base and J by 1 base, with 6 bases left in between. This CDR3 comprises 14 residues. This clone was observed a handful of times. The antigen is not known. This clonotype originated in a man aged 18 to 30 in good health and CMV-seropositive. The material sequenced was PBMCs. This rearrangement joins TRBV12-5 to TRBJ2-3; D might be TRBD1 (5 bases). In nucleotides, the CDR3 is TGTGCTAGTGGTTTGGGCAGGGGCACAGATACGCAGTATTTT. It translates to CASGLGRGTDTQYF.